Listed here are 24 T cell receptor beta chains from one sample, sequenced in a study of cytomegalovirus exposure and HLA in healthy donors. Use of 60 Vbeta and 13 Jbeta primers characterized the PCR. Here immunoSEQ multiplex PCR was the method, and the copy in TCRdb shows in-frame clones only, minus some. The sample has tens of thousands of clones, approximately 82% seen once. Sequencing used PBMCs. These receptors all stem from a man over 45 in good health and CMV-seronegative.

V gene TRBV29-1 combines with J gene TRBJ1-2; D is perhaps TRBD1 (5 bases). Germline loops: CDR1 SQVTM, CDR2 ANQGSEA. Trimming took off 6 bases at V and 2 bases at J, with 16 bases between the two ends. The CDR3 is made up of 14 amino acids. The CDR3 region has the DNA TGCAGCGTGGTGGACACCCTCGGAAACTATGGCTACACCTTC. Translation: CSVVDTLGNYGYTF.

The V gene is TRBV9, the J gene TRBJ1-4, with a weak D call TRBD1 (5 bases). V lost 6 bases and J 6 bases, leaving 12 bases between the germline ends. Germline lookup yields CDR1 SGDLS and CDR2 YYNGEE. CDR3 size: 13 residues. The CDR3 sequence: CASNPGGDEKLFF. CDR3 in DNA: TGTGCCAGCAATCCCGGAGGGGATGAAAAACTGTTTTTT.

This chain links TRBV28 with TRBJ2-5; 7 bases line up with TRBD1. V lost 0 bases to trimming and J lost 1 base; unmatched junction nucleotides: 8. From germline, CDR1 is MDHEN and CDR2 SYDVKM. This CDR3 contains 17 residues. Here the CDR3 reads CASSLWQPGTAQETQYF. The CDR3 DNA is TGTGCCAGCAGTTTATGGCAACCCGGGACAGCCCAAGAGACCCAGTACTTC. Full variable domain (outside the CDR3, taken from reference TRBV28 and TRBJ2-5): DVKVTQSSRYLVKRTGEKVFLECVQDMDHENMFWYRQDPGLGLRLIYFSYDVKMKEKGDIPEGYSVSREKKERFSLILESASTNQTSMYLCASSLWQPGTAQETQYFGPGTRLLVL.

The chain joins TRBV6-1 to TRBJ1-3; TRBD1 aligns across 9 bases. This CDR3 is built from 14 residues. Germline V CDR1 and CDR2: MNHNS, SASEGT. The J segment lost 4 bases and the V segment lost 4 bases, leaving 2 bases of the junction unmatched. CDR3 region: CASSVGQGGNTIYF. In DNA, the CDR3 is TGTGCCAGCAGTGTCGGACAGGGGGGAAACACCATATATTTT.

This clone occurred once. The chain joins TRBV11-2 to TRBJ1-2; tentatively, D is TRBD1 (6 bases). Germline CDR1 reads SGHAT; CDR2 reads FQNNGV. The CDR3 extends over 15 amino acids. Deletions cut 5 bases from V and 2 bases from J, with 15 bases between. CDR3 DNA: TGTGCCAGCAGCCCCAATGCGCAGGGGAACTATGGCTACACCTTC. Protein: CASSPNAQGNYGYTF.

The genes are TRBV27 and TRBJ1-5; D ambiguous. V dropped 6 bases and J dropped 0 bases, with 9 bases sitting between them. The CDR3 has 14 residues. Germline CDR1 reads MNHEY; CDR2 reads SMNVEV (reference sequence). The CDR3 spells CASSPTYSNQPQHF. The CDR3 DNA sequence: TGTGCCAGCAGCCCCACTTATAGCAATCAGCCCCAGCATTTT.

This chain links TRBV28 with TRBJ1-6; D remains ambiguous. V was pared by 6 bases and J by 5 bases, with 20 bases between. Germline-derived CDR1 and CDR2 are MDHEN and SYDVKM. This CDR3 contains 17 residues. The CDR3 DNA is TGTGCCAGCAGCCGGAGAACCACCTCAATTGATAATTCACCCCTCCACTTT. Protein sequence: CASSRRTTSIDNSPLHF. Full variable domain (missing parts from reference TRBV28 and TRBJ1-6): DVKVTQSSRYLVKRTGEKVFLECVQDMDHENMFWYRQDPGLGLRLIYFSYDVKMKEKGDIPEGYSVSREKKERFSLILESASTNQTSMYLCASSRRTTSIDNSPLHFGNGTRLTVT.

The chain uses TRBV27 and TRBJ2-5; 8 nucleotides agree with TRBD2. The J segment lost 7 bases and the V segment lost 8 bases, leaving 12 bases of the junction unmatched. Germline CDR1 MNHEY, CDR2 SMNVEV (reference sequence). This CDR3 spans 14 amino acids. CDR3 amino acids: CASESRGGQGTQYF. The CDR3 bases are TGTGCCAGCGAGAGCCGGGGGGGCCAGGGGACCCAGTACTTC.

The chain recombines TRBV6-5 with TRBJ2-4; possible D gene TRBD2, 6 bases. Germline-derived CDR1 and CDR2 are MNHEY and SVGAGI. Trimming removed 8 bases from V and 0 bases from J, with 11 bases in between. This CDR3 is built from 14 residues. DNA of the CDR3: TGTGCCAGCCAGCCGGGACTAGCCAAAAACATTCAGTACTTC. Translation gives CASQPGLAKNIQYF.

The chain combines TRBV28 with TRBJ1-2; D possibly corresponds to TRBD1 (6 bases). The CDR3 is made up of 15 amino acids. V lost 2 bases and J lost 4, with 14 bases in between. Germline-derived CDR1 and CDR2 are MDHEN and SYDVKM. The CDR3 loop reads CASSLRYRASYGYTF. CDR3 coding DNA: TGTGCCAGCAGTTTACGGTACAGGGCCTCCTATGGCTACACCTTC.

The rearrangement uses TRBV7-9 and TRBJ2-1; 11 bases are shared with TRBD2. Germline V gives CDR1 SEHNR, CDR2 FQNEAQ (reference sequence). The junction had 11 bases not matched to a gene; V was cut back by 1 base and J by 6 bases. The CDR3 totals 18 residues. The CDR3 region is CASSLVGSGGAMFNEQFF. DNA for the CDR3: TGTGCCAGCAGCTTAGTCGGTAGCGGGGGGGCCATGTTCAATGAGCAGTTCTTC.

V gene TRBV6-1 combines with J gene TRBJ2-7, with TRBD2 matching 11 bases. The CDR3 is 15 amino acids. V shed 0 bases, J shed 7 bases, and the junction held 5 bases outside the gene matches. Germline V gene sequence: CDR1 MNHNS, CDR2 SASEGT. CDR3 amino acids: CASSEALAGGFEQYF. CDR3 in DNA: TGTGCCAGCAGTGAAGCTCTAGCGGGGGGTTTTGAGCAGTACTTC.

The genes are TRBV28 and TRBJ1-6, with D perhaps matching TRBD1 (5 bases). Germline V CDR1 and CDR2: MDHEN, SYDVKM. V lost 3 bases to trimming and J lost 0 bases, with 15 bases between them. This CDR3 comprises 18 residues. CDR3 loop: CASSLRSSGGSYNSPLHF. CDR3 nucleotide sequence: TGTGCCAGCAGTTTGAGGAGTTCGGGGGGCTCCTATAATTCACCCCTCCACTTT.

This rearrangement joins TRBV19 to TRBJ2-3, with D maybe TRBD2 (5 bases). The CDR3 runs 15 residues. Germline CDR1 is LNHDA and CDR2 is SQIVND (reference sequence). Trimming took 3 bases from V and 1 from J, leaving 11 bases between them. The CDR3 loop is CASSIGNGGTDTQYF. CDR3 bases: TGTGCCAGTAGTATCGGAAACGGGGGCACAGATACGCAGTATTTT.

The CDR3 loop is CASSDRGLGYTF. The CDR3 DNA follows: TGTGCCAGCTCAGACAGGGGGCTTGGCTACACCTTC. The chain joins TRBV7-8 to TRBJ1-2; 10 bases align to TRBD1. V was clipped by 8 bases and J by 7 bases; unmatched bases: 4. Germline CDR1 and CDR2: SGHVS and FQNEAQ. This CDR3 has 12 amino acids.

The rearrangement joins TRBV28 to TRBJ2-5, with D hard to call. Germline V gene lookup returns CDR1 MDHEN and CDR2 SYDVKM. The CDR3 runs 13 residues. The V and J ends lost 4 bases and 0 bases respectively, with 6 bases between them. CDR3 sequence reads: CASSSLNQETQYF. CDR3 coding DNA: TGTGCCAGCAGTTCCCTTAACCAAGAGACCCAGTACTTC.

V and J are TRBV7-9 and TRBJ1-2; the D is unclear. CDR1 and CDR2 (germline): SEHNR, FQNEAQ (reference sequence). The CDR3 extends over 14 amino acids. V gave up 3 bases and J gave up 1 base, with 9 bases separating them. CDR3 coding DNA: TGTGCCAGCAGCTTGAGTTCCCTTAACTATGGCTACACCTTC. The encoded protein is CASSLSSLNYGYTF.

The chain is built from TRBV19 and TRBJ1-5; 8 bases map to TRBD1. Germline-derived CDR1 and CDR2 are LNHDA and SQIVND (reference sequence). CDR3 length: 15 amino acids. J was trimmed by 4 bases and V by 4 bases; bases with no gene match: 6. CDR3 residues: CASSTPGQGNQPQHF. The CDR3 DNA reads TGTGCCAGTAGTACCCCCGGACAGGGAAATCAGCCCCAGCATTTT.

The rearrangement uses TRBV5-3 and TRBJ1-1; 11 bases line up with TRBD1. TRBV5-3 belongs to the ORF category, with a function that is uncertain. CDR3 length: 17 amino acids. V dropped 4 bases and J dropped 14; count of bases not matched to a gene: 22. This CDR3 is CARSGGQGGRVCPRDFF. The CDR3 DNA follows: TGTGCCAGAAGCGGGGGACAGGGGGGACGAGTATGCCCTAGGGACTTCTTT.

The chain couples TRBV7-8 to TRBJ1-5; D possibly corresponds to TRBD1 (5 bases). V lost 8 bases and J lost 0, with 23 bases in between. The CDR3 runs to 18 residues. The germline CDR1 and CDR2 sequences are SGHVS and FQNEAQ. The chain's CDR3 is CASHRLRRGLDSNQPQHF. The CDR3 DNA is TGTGCCAGCCACCGATTACGTCGGGGGTTGGATAGCAATCAGCCCCAGCATTTT.

The chain is built from TRBV11-2 and TRBJ1-2; tentative D call: TRBD1 (6 bases). This CDR3 comprises 13 residues. The germline V and J ends were trimmed by 5 bases and 4 bases, with 11 bases remaining between them. The germline CDR1 and CDR2 sequences are SGHAT and FQNNGV. This CDR3 is CASSPGHFYGYTF. CDR3 coding DNA: TGTGCCAGCAGCCCGGGACACTTCTATGGCTACACCTTC. Supplemented by reference TRBV11-2 and TRBJ1-2, the full variable domain reads EAGVAQSPRYKIIEKRQSVAFWCNPISGHATLYWYQQILGQGPKLLIQFQNNGVVDDSQLPKDRFSAERLKGVDSTLKIQPAKLEDSAVYLCASSPGHFYGYTFGSGTRLTVV.

The chain combines TRBV18 with TRBJ1-1, with TRBD1 as a possible D gene (5 bases). The CDR3 is 15 amino acids. Per germline, CDR1 KGHSH and CDR2 LQKENI. Deletions cut 0 bases from V and 4 bases from J, with 12 bases between. CDR3 bases: TGTGCCAGCTCACCACCGGGGGTCGGGAGCACTGAAGCTTTCTTT. Its protein is CASSPPGVGSTEAFF.

This chain connects TRBV7-3 to TRBJ2-2; the match to TRBD2 covers 7 bases. Looked up from germline, CDR1 is SGHTA and CDR2 is FQGTGA. The CDR3 covers 16 residues. V was clipped by 4 bases and J by 7 bases; unmatched bases: 12. This CDR3 reads CASSSMAAGVGGELFF. Written as DNA, the CDR3 is TGTGCCAGCAGCTCCATGGCGGCGGGAGTCGGCGGGGAGCTGTTTTTT.

Written as DNA, the CDR3 is TGTGCCAGCAGTTTGTGGCCGAACACTGAAGCTTTCTTT. It yields the protein CASSLWPNTEAFF. The chain is built from TRBV28 and TRBJ1-1; D is undetermined. The V end was cut by 3 bases, the J end by 1 base, with 6 bases between. The CDR3 runs 13 residues. In germline, CDR1 is MDHEN, CDR2 SYDVKM.